The 22 T cell receptor beta chains given below trace back to one sample, sequenced in a study of response to subunit inactivated influenza vaccine. Via MiXCR, TCRdb re-called the RT-PCR reads, giving one row per CDR3 protein. The sample consists of hundreds of thousands of distinct CDR3 sequences, approximately 12% of them appearing once. The specimen was PBMCs from blood, collected on the day of vaccination. These receptors were obtained from a man in his forties or fifties who received an inactivated influenza vaccine.

This clonotype was counted only a few times. This CDR3 reads CSVEEGLAGYTDTQYF. The CDR3 bases are TGCAGCGTTGAAGAGGGACTAGCGGGGTACACAGATACGCAGTATTTT. The chain carries TRBV29-1 and TRBJ2-3, with 13 bases identical to TRBD2. Trimming took 0 bases from V and 2 from J; bases not matched to a gene: 2. The CDR3 spans 16 residues. Germline values: CDR1 SQVTM, CDR2 ANQGSEA.

The chain carries TRBV29-1 and TRBJ2-2, with 8 bases matching TRBD1. This CDR3 comprises 14 residues. Germline assignment: CDR1 SQVTM and CDR2 ANQGSEA. Trimming took 5 bases from V and 5 from J; bases not matched to a gene: 7. The CDR3 spells CSVRAGGGTGELFF. The CDR3 DNA sequence: TGCAGCGTTCGTGCAGGGGGCGGGACCGGGGAGCTGTTTTTT.

This chain joins TRBV5-6 and TRBJ2-7, with TRBD1 matching 7 bases. The V gene's germline CDR1 is SGHDT and CDR2 YYEEEE. V was clipped by 7 bases and J by 3 bases; unmatched bases: 4. This CDR3 contains 12 residues. CDR3 DNA sequence: TGTGCCAGCCAAGGGACAGTCTACGAGCAGTACTTC. Residues: CASQGTVYEQYF.

This clonotype occurred a few times. The chain carries TRBV7-2 and TRBJ2-7; tentatively, D is TRBD2 (6 bases). The CDR3 has 14 residues. Trimming took 3 bases from V and 7 from J, leaving 16 bases between them. Looked up from germline, CDR1 is SGHTA and CDR2 is FQGNSA. As DNA, the CDR3 is TGTGCCAGCAGCTTTGAGGACTATAACCAAGAGCAGTACTTC. Translating it yields CASSFEDYNQEQYF.

In its sample, this clonotype was seen a few times. This chain connects TRBV5-1 to TRBJ2-3; TRBD2 aligns across 12 bases. The CDR3 has 17 residues. Looked up from germline, CDR1 is SGHRS and CDR2 is YFSETQ. Trimming removed 4 bases from V and 2 bases from J; junction bases left unmatched: 8. The CDR3 nucleotides are TGCGCCAGCAGCGCGCTAACTAGCGGGGGGTCCACAGATACGCAGTATTTT. Amino acid sequence: CASSALTSGGSTDTQYF.

The rearrangement uses TRBV11-2 and TRBJ2-2; D remains unclear. The germline CDR1 and CDR2 sequences are SGHAT and FQNNGV. The ends were cut back, 2 bases at V and 3 bases at J, with 19 bases in the middle. The CDR3 has 18 amino acids. This CDR3 is CASSLPCPDRWYTGELFF. The DNA for the CDR3 is TGTGCCAGCAGCTTACCTTGCCCAGACCGGTGGTACACCGGGGAGCTGTTTTTT.

The rearrangement joins TRBV7-9 to TRBJ2-2; the D gene is possibly TRBD2 (5 bases). The CDR3 has 14 amino acids. Trimming removed 3 bases from V and 4 bases from J, with 9 bases in between. Germline CDR1 reads SEHNR; CDR2 reads FQNEAQ (reference sequence). DNA of the CDR3: TGTGCCAGCAGCTTCTTGGCGGGCACCGGGGAGCTGTTTTTT. This gives the protein CASSFLAGTGELFF. The full variable domain, its missing parts supplied by reference TRBV7-9 and TRBJ2-2, is DTGVSQNPRHKITKRGQNVTFRCDPISEHNRLYWYRQTLGQGPEFLTYFQNEAQLEKSRLLSDRFSAERPKGSFSTLEIQRTEQGDSAMYLCASSFLAGTGELFFGEGSRLTVL.

This clonotype was seen repeatedly, ten times or more. The rearrangement uses TRBV12-3 or TRBV12-4 and TRBJ1-5; D is uncertain. This CDR3 comprises 15 residues. Deletions cut 6 bases from V and 0 bases from J, with 12 bases between. CDR3 nucleotide sequence: TGTGCCAGCAGCCCAAACGGCGCTAGCAATCAGCCCCAGCATTTT. Protein sequence: CASSPNGASNQPQHF.

This clonotype has just a few counts. This chain uses TRBV18 with TRBJ2-1; D is perhaps TRBD1 (6 bases). The ends were cut back, 3 bases at V and 4 bases at J, with 16 bases in the middle. This CDR3 is built from 16 residues. Germline assignment: CDR1 KGHSH and CDR2 LQKENI. In DNA, the CDR3 is TGTGCCAGCTCACCCCCGACAGGACTGGTTTACAATGAGCAGTTCTTC. It encodes CASSPPTGLVYNEQFF.

This clonotype came up a few times. CDR3 in DNA: TGTGCCAGCAGTTCAAAATCCACCGGGACAGGGGTCCCGGGCGAGACCCAGTACTTC. It yields the protein CASSSKSTGTGVPGETQYF. The gene calls are TRBV27 and TRBJ2-5; TRBD1 matches at 10 bases. J gave up 5 bases and V 4 bases, and 19 bases lay outside the gene matches. The germline gives CDR1 MNHEY, CDR2 SMNVEV (reference sequence). The CDR3 has 19 amino acids.

A few counts support this clonotype. The chain links TRBV7-2 to TRBJ2-6; D remains ambiguous. The CDR3 covers 17 residues. V lost 1 base and J 3 bases, leaving 13 bases between the germline ends. From germline, CDR1 is SGHTA and CDR2 FQGNSA. This chain's CDR3 is CASSLVGKAFGANVLTF. The CDR3 DNA sequence: TGTGCCAGCAGCTTAGTAGGGAAGGCGTTTGGGGCCAACGTCCTGACTTTC.

V is TRBV7-8 and J is TRBJ2-7, with 7 bases identical to TRBD2. Germline V lookup: CDR1 SGHVS, CDR2 FQNEAQ. This CDR3 contains 15 residues. V gave up 2 bases and J gave up 3 bases; unmatched junction bases: 7. In DNA form, the CDR3 reads TGTGCCAGCAGCTTACTAGCGGCCCAGCGCTACGAGCAGTACTTC. This codes for CASSLLAAQRYEQYF. The whole variable domain, remainder taken from reference TRBV7-8 and TRBJ2-7, is GAGVSQSPRYKVAKRGQDVALRCDPISGHVSLFWYQQALGQGPEFLTYFQNEAQLDKSGLPSDRFFAERPEGSVSTLKIQRTQQEDSAVYLCASSLLAAQRYEQYFGPGTRLTVT.

A few counts support this clonotype. The V and J genes are TRBV5-1 and TRBJ2-3; 10 bases fit TRBD1. Trimming at V came to 4 bases and at J to 6 bases, leaving 5 bases not matched to a gene. From germline, CDR1 is SGHRS and CDR2 YFSETQ. The CDR3 contains 14 residues. For the CDR3, the DNA is TGCGCCAGCAGCCCGGGACAGGGGTTGGATACGCAGTATTTT. Its protein product is CASSPGQGLDTQYF.

V gene TRBV7-2 combines with J gene TRBJ2-5; maybe TRBD2 (5 bases). CDR1 and CDR2 (germline): SGHTA, FQGNSA. V gave up 0 bases and J gave up 4 bases, with 9 bases separating them. The length of the CDR3 is 14 residues. Written as DNA, the CDR3 is TGTGCCAGCAGCTTAGCCCTAGCCGCAGAGACCCAGTACTTC. Translated: CASSLALAAETQYF. The variable domain in full, with the rest retrieved from reference TRBV7-2 and TRBJ2-5, is GAGVSQSPSNKVTEKGKDVELRCDPISGHTALYWYRQSLGQGLEFLIYFQGNSAPDKSGLPSDRFSAERTGGSVSTLTIQRTQQEDSAVYLCASSLALAAETQYFGPGTRLLVL.

CDR3 protein: CASTMDSSSYNEQFF. The CDR3 coding sequence is TGTGCCAGCACCATGGACTCCAGCTCCTACAATGAGCAGTTCTTC. The chain is built from TRBV2 and TRBJ2-1; TRBD2 might be the D (5 bases). V dropped 7 bases and J dropped 0 bases, with 13 bases sitting between them. Germline V lookup: CDR1 SNHLY, CDR2 FYNNEI. CDR3 length equals 15 residues.

Details on this clonotype: It may be a read error: a sequence one base away is much more abundant. This chain connects TRBV27 to TRBJ2-1; 12 nucleotides align to TRBD2. Germline-derived CDR1 and CDR2 are MNHEY and SMNVEV (reference sequence). The CDR3 sequence is 17 residues long. CDR3 nucleotides: TGTGCCAGCAGTTTAAGACTAGCGGGGGTTAAATACAATGAGCAGTGCTTC. Translation: CASSLRLAGVKYNEQCF.

J is TRBJ1-4 and V is TRBV20-1, with TRBD1 matching 8 bases. V shed 3 bases and J 3 bases; nucleotides not matched to a gene: 3. This CDR3 has 14 amino acids. CDR1 DFQATT and CDR2 SNEGSKA come from the germline V gene (reference sequence). CDR3 sequence (DNA): TGCAGTGCTAGGCAGGGGGCGGCTAATGAAAAACTGTTTTTT. This translates into CSARQGAANEKLFF.

This clonotype has only a few counts. The chain recombines TRBV5-1 with TRBJ2-3; either TRBD1 or TRBD2 may fit D (5 bases each). The CDR3 has 15 residues. V was shortened by 2 bases and J by 1 base, with 11 bases between the two germline ends. Looked up from germline, CDR1 is SGHRS and CDR2 is YFSETQ. The CDR3: CASSFRDQRTDTQYF. The CDR3 DNA follows: TGCGCCAGCAGCTTCCGGGACCAGCGCACAGATACGCAGTATTTT.

Ten or more counts support this clonotype. The chain uses TRBV5-1 and TRBJ1-2; the match to TRBD1 covers 7 bases. The CDR3 runs to 15 residues. The ends lost 1 base at V and 0 bases at J; junction bases unmatched: 3. Germline loops: CDR1 SGHRS, CDR2 YFSETQ. The CDR3 DNA sequence: TGCGCCAGCAGCTTGACAGGGGACGCTAACTATGGCTACACCTTC. This translates into CASSLTGDANYGYTF.

This clonotype appeared many times. This chain uses TRBV4-2 with TRBJ2-5; 8 nucleotides line up with TRBD2. CDR1 and CDR2 from the germline V gene are LGHNA and YNFKEQ. CDR3 length: 16 residues. The ends lost 1 base at V and 2 bases at J; junction bases unmatched: 6. CDR3 residues: CASSQVSSGGQETQYF. DNA for the CDR3: TGTGCCAGCAGCCAAGTTTCCAGCGGGGGTCAAGAGACCCAGTACTTC.

Ten or more counts support this clonotype. Here the CDR3 DNA reads TGCAGTGCTAGTCCCGCCCGGGACTCTTACGAGCAGTACTTC. This translates into CSASPARDSYEQYF. This chain links TRBV20-1 with TRBJ2-7; TRBD2 is a possible D gene (6 bases). Germline V CDR1 and CDR2: DFQATT, SNEGSKA (reference sequence). The V end was cut by 3 bases, the J end by 4 bases, with 16 bases between. The CDR3 loop spans 14 amino acids.

In regard to this clonotype: The junction departs from the called germline gene at one end, perhaps through a read error. V is TRBV7-8 and J is TRBJ2-5; D ambiguous. Germline V gene data show CDR1 as SGHVS and CDR2 as FQNEAQ. CDR3 length: 16 amino acids. CDR3 sequence: CASSLNWVKKQETQHF. DNA for the CDR3: TGTGCCAGCAGCCTCAATTGGGTAAAAAAACAAGAGACCCAGCACTTC.